This passage covers 24 T cell receptor beta chains from one sample sequenced in a study of blood T cell repertoires in COVID-19. Profiled with immunoSEQ multiplex PCR; TCRdb holds only in-frame clones, not every one. The sample has approximately 250,000 clones, 84% seen once. The sequenced sample was peripheral blood. These receptors came from a human donor in a cohort sampled during active COVID-19.

V usage is TRBV19 and J usage is TRBJ1-6; D not resolved. The V gene lost 10 bases and the J gene lost 0 bases, with 25 bases spanning the gap. Germline V CDR1 and CDR2: LNHDA, SQIVND (reference sequence). This CDR3 spans 19 amino acids. CDR3 nucleotides: TGTGCCACCGGCCCCAACAACCCTCAGGTGAGCTCCTATAATTCACCCCTCCACTTT. It is translated as CATGPNNPQVSSYNSPLHF.

The chain recombines TRBV6-1 with TRBJ1-4; D possibly corresponds to TRBD1 (5 bases). Germline V gene sequence: CDR1 MNHNS, CDR2 SASEGT. The CDR3 runs 16 residues. V was clipped by 1 base and J by 7 bases, with 16 bases between them. Here the CDR3 reads CASSEVPGGVGEKLFF. The CDR3 DNA is TGTGCCAGCAGTGAAGTACCCGGAGGGGTCGGTGAAAAACTGTTTTTT.

This chain uses TRBV5-5 with TRBJ1-4, with a possible D match to TRBD1 (6 bases). V dropped 5 bases and J dropped 6 bases, with 14 bases sitting between them. CDR1 is SGHKS, CDR2 YYEKEE, per germline (reference sequence). This CDR3 has 14 residues. The CDR3 nucleotides are TGTGCCAGCAGACCAGGGGCTACTGATGAAAAACTGTTTTTT. Residues: CASRPGATDEKLFF.

For this clone: The same CDR3 also results from other DNA sequences found in this sample. The V gene is TRBV5-1, the J gene TRBJ1-1; possible D gene TRBD1, 5 bases. The CDR3 extends over 13 amino acids. Deletions cut 0 bases from V and 2 bases from J, with 5 bases between. Per germline, CDR1 SGHRS and CDR2 YFSETQ. The CDR3 loop reads CASSLGGNTEAFF. The CDR3, as DNA: TGCGCCAGCAGCTTGGGGGGCAACACTGAAGCTTTCTTT. The variable domain in full, completed from reference TRBV5-1 and TRBJ1-1, reads KAGVTQTPRYLIKTRGQQVTLSCSPISGHRSVSWYQQTPGQGLQFLFEYFSETQRNKGNFPGRFSGRQFSNSRSEMNVSTLELGDSALYLCASSLGGNTEAFFGQGTRLTVV.

V and J are TRBV18 and TRBJ1-5; D remains unclear. The CDR3 extends over 15 amino acids. Trimming left V 4 bases short and J 6 bases short, with 16 bases between. Germline V gene lookup returns CDR1 KGHSH and CDR2 LQKENI. CDR3 bases: TGTGCCAGCTCACGCGGGGAGAGGTCCGGTCAGCCCCAGCATTTT. Its protein is CASSRGERSGQPQHF.

This clone was detected once. The gene calls are TRBV7-8 and TRBJ2-7; TRBD1 might be the D (5 bases). Germline lookup yields CDR1 SGHVS and CDR2 FQNEAQ. The CDR3 extends over 16 amino acids. V lost 1 base to trimming and J lost 3 bases, with 16 bases between them. CDR3 sequence reads: CASSLGPPAQGYEQYF. CDR3 nucleotides: TGTGCCAGCAGCTTAGGCCCCCCCGCCCAGGGCTACGAGCAGTACTTC.

Of note for this clone: The junction differs from germline at one of its ends, possibly a read error. The chain couples TRBV27 to TRBJ2-7, with D tentatively TRBD2 (6 bases). The CDR3 length is 12 residues. Per germline, CDR1 MNHEY and CDR2 SMNVEV (reference sequence). The CDR3 nucleotides are TGTGCCAGCGGTTTCGGGGGAAGCGAGCAGTACTTC. Its protein is CASGFGGSEQYF.

The V and J genes are TRBV7-2 and TRBJ2-7; tentatively, D is TRBD2 (5 bases). The V end was cut by 5 bases, the J end by 3 bases, with 14 bases between. The CDR3 runs 14 residues. Germline V gene data show CDR1 as SGHTA and CDR2 as FQGNSA. The CDR3 coding sequence is TGTGCCAGCAGCCGTTCGAGGGATGGCTACGAGCAGTACTTC. Translation gives CASSRSRDGYEQYF.

The V gene is TRBV6-5, the J gene TRBJ2-7; D gene unclear. V gave up 10 bases and J gave up 6 bases, with 19 bases separating them. The CDR3 consists of 13 residues. The germline V gene encodes CDR1 MNHEY and CDR2 SVGAGI. The DNA of the CDR3 is TGTGCCACCGCCGACATTTCTCCCTTCGAGCAGTACTTC. It translates to CATADISPFEQYF.

The rearrangement joins TRBV7-8 to TRBJ2-2, with 9 bases matching TRBD2. The CDR3 extends over 16 amino acids. The V gene end was trimmed by 5 bases and the J gene end by 5 bases; junction bases not matched to a gene: 9. Germline V gene data show CDR1 as SGHVS and CDR2 as FQNEAQ. The DNA for the CDR3 is TGTGCCAGCAGCCAGGGAAGGCGGGAGGGGACCGGGGAGCTGTTTTTT. Translation gives CASSQGRREGTGELFF.

The gene calls are TRBV6-6 and TRBJ2-5; D remains unclear. Germline V CDR1 and CDR2: MNHNY, SVGAGI (reference sequence). CDR3 size: 12 residues. The V end was cut by 0 bases, the J end by 4 bases, with 3 bases between. CDR3 coding DNA: TGTGCCAGCAGTTACTCACTAGAGACCCAGTACTTC. As protein: CASSYSLETQYF.

This chain uses TRBV6-5 with TRBJ2-2, with 7 bases fitting TRBD2. CDR3 length equals 13 residues. In germline, CDR1 is MNHEY, CDR2 SVGAGI. Trimming took 2 bases from V and 6 from J; bases not matched to a gene: 0. The DNA of the CDR3 is TGTGCCAGCAGTTACGGGGGGGCCGGGGAGCTGTTTTTT. Its translation: CASSYGGAGELFF.

The chain recombines TRBV7-9 with TRBJ2-5; perhaps TRBD2 as D (5 bases). Trimming stripped 5 bases from V and 5 bases from J, with 18 bases between. Per germline, CDR1 SEHNR and CDR2 FQNEAQ (reference sequence). The CDR3 has 15 residues. CDR3 nucleotide sequence: TGTGCCAGCAGCCTTCGGGAAACTCAAGGGGAGACCCAGTACTTC. Translating gives CASSLRETQGETQYF.

The chain couples TRBV20-1 to TRBJ2-1; 9 nucleotides line up with TRBD2. The V gene end was trimmed by 3 bases and the J gene end by 3 bases; junction bases not matched to a gene: 9. The CDR3 consists of 16 residues. Looked up from germline, CDR1 is DFQATT and CDR2 is SNEGSKA (reference sequence). The CDR3, as DNA: TGCAGTGCTAGTACGGCGGGAGGGCCACGCTACAATGAGCAGTTCTTC. Protein: CSASTAGGPRYNEQFF.

The V gene is TRBV4-3, the J gene TRBJ2-2, with TRBD2 as a possible D gene (7 bases). The V gene's germline CDR1 is LGHNA and CDR2 YSLEER. This CDR3 is 17 amino acids long. V lost 0 bases to trimming and J lost 7 bases, with 18 bases between them. The CDR3 reads CASSQDWGGRWGGELFF. In nucleotides, the CDR3 is TGCGCCAGCAGCCAAGATTGGGGGGGCCGGTGGGGCGGGGAGCTGTTTTTT.

The rearrangement uses TRBV9 and TRBJ2-2; 7 bases are a match to TRBD1. CDR1 and CDR2 from the germline V gene are SGDLS and YYNGEE. This CDR3 has 16 residues. Trimming cost V 0 bases and J 3 bases; bases outside gene matches: 5. CDR3 loop: CASSVAGTAYTGELFF. CDR3 nucleotides: TGTGCCAGCAGCGTAGCTGGGACAGCGTACACCGGGGAGCTGTTTTTT.

This clone was detected only a few times. The chain is built from TRBV5-1 and TRBJ2-2; 10 bases map to TRBD2. Unmatched junction bases numbered 4, after V lost 4 bases and J lost 7 bases. There are 14 residues in the CDR3. Germline V gives CDR1 SGHRS, CDR2 YFSETQ. The CDR3 loop reads CASSPSGRFGELFF. The CDR3 region has the DNA TGCGCCAGCAGCCCTAGCGGGAGATTCGGGGAGCTGTTTTTT. Combining the CDR3 with reference TRBV5-1 and TRBJ2-2 gives the whole variable domain KAGVTQTPRYLIKTRGQQVTLSCSPISGHRSVSWYQQTPGQGLQFLFEYFSETQRNKGNFPGRFSGRQFSNSRSEMNVSTLELGDSALYLCASSPSGRFGELFFGEGSRLTVL.

This rearrangement joins TRBV15 to TRBJ1-3; 9 bases map to TRBD1. This CDR3 is 18 amino acids long. Germline values: CDR1 LNHNV, CDR2 YYDKDF (reference sequence). The V segment lost 1 base and the J segment 2 bases; nucleotides outside the gene matches: 9. CDR3: CATSRGGTGRRPGNTIYF. The DNA of the CDR3 is TGTGCCACCAGCAGAGGGGGGACAGGGAGACGGCCTGGAAACACCATATATTTT.

This clone came up a few times. The chain carries TRBV19 and TRBJ1-2; 7 bases are a match to TRBD1. The germline gives CDR1 LNHDA, CDR2 SQIVND (reference sequence). V lost 3 bases, J lost 0 bases, and 1 base stayed unmatched. This CDR3 has 14 amino acids. CDR3 loop: CASSIQGANYGYTF. The CDR3 nucleotides are TGTGCCAGTAGTATTCAGGGGGCTAACTATGGCTACACCTTC.

This chain joins TRBV27 and TRBJ2-7, with 7 nucleotides matching TRBD2. CDR1 MNHEY and CDR2 SMNVEV come from the germline V gene (reference sequence). The CDR3 consists of 19 residues. Trimming cost V 6 bases and J 2 bases; bases outside gene matches: 22. In DNA, the CDR3 is TGTGCCAGCAGCCCAGGGTGGCTAGCGGTTAAACCTCTCACCTACGAGCAGTACTTC. This encodes CASSPGWLAVKPLTYEQYF.

This rearrangement joins TRBV28 to TRBJ1-1, with D maybe TRBD1 (5 bases). Deletions cut 6 bases from V and 3 bases from J, with 17 bases between. Germline V lookup: CDR1 MDHEN, CDR2 SYDVKM. The CDR3 extends over 15 amino acids. Here the CDR3 DNA reads TGTGCCAGCAGACCCTGGGGGGAATTATACACTGAAGCTTTCTTT. Protein sequence: CASRPWGELYTEAFF.

The chain combines TRBV14 with TRBJ2-7; a weak D match, TRBD1 (5 bases). This CDR3 is 13 amino acids long. CDR1 is SGHDN and CDR2 is FVKESK in the germline V gene. With 1 base removed from V and 3 bases from J, the gap between germline ends came to 7 bases. The CDR3: CASSQAGFYEQYF. In DNA form, the CDR3 reads TGTGCCAGCAGCCAAGCAGGGTTCTACGAGCAGTACTTC.

V gene TRBV28 combines with J gene TRBJ2-7, with D perhaps matching TRBD1 (6 bases). The CDR3 loop spans 15 amino acids. The germline V gene encodes CDR1 MDHEN and CDR2 SYDVKM. V was shortened by 7 bases and J by 4 bases, with 20 bases between the two germline ends. The CDR3 is CASTFLGDTTYEQYF. As DNA, the CDR3 is TGTGCCAGCACCTTCTTGGGGGACACCACGTACGAGCAGTACTTC. The variable domain in full, with the rest retrieved from reference TRBV28 and TRBJ2-7, is DVKVTQSSRYLVKRTGEKVFLECVQDMDHENMFWYRQDPGLGLRLIYFSYDVKMKEKGDIPEGYSVSREKKERFSLILESASTNQTSMYLCASTFLGDTTYEQYFGPGTRLTVT.

CDR3 sequence (DNA): TGTGCCACCAGTGATTTTGGGACAGGGGGTGGCTATGGCTACACCTTC. Its protein product is CATSDFGTGGGYGYTF. The chain is built from TRBV24-1 and TRBJ1-2, with 11 bases aligning to TRBD1. Germline assignment: CDR1 KGHDR and CDR2 SFDVKD. The V and J ends lost 1 base and 4 bases, in that order; junction bases with no gene match: 4. CDR3 size: 16 residues.